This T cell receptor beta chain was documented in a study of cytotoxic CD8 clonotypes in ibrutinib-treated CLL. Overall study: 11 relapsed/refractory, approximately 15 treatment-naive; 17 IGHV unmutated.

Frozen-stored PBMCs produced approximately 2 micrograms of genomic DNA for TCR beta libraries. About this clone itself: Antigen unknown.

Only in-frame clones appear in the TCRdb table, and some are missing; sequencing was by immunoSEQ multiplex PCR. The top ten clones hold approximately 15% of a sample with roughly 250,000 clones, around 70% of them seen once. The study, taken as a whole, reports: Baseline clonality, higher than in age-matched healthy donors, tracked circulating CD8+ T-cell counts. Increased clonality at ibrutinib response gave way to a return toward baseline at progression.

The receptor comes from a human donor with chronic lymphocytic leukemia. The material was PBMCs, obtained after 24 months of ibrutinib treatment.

This chain's CDR3 is CAISEKSPTLGQDIQYF. CDR3 coding DNA: TGTGCCATCAGTGAAAAATCGCCAACTCTTGGCCAAGACATTCAGTACTTC. This sequence joins TRBV10-3 and TRBJ2-4; D remains ambiguous. Per the germline V gene, CDR1 is ENHRY and CDR2 is SYGVKD. CDR3 length equals 17 residues. The germline V and J ends were trimmed by 3 bases and 8 bases, with 23 bases remaining between them.